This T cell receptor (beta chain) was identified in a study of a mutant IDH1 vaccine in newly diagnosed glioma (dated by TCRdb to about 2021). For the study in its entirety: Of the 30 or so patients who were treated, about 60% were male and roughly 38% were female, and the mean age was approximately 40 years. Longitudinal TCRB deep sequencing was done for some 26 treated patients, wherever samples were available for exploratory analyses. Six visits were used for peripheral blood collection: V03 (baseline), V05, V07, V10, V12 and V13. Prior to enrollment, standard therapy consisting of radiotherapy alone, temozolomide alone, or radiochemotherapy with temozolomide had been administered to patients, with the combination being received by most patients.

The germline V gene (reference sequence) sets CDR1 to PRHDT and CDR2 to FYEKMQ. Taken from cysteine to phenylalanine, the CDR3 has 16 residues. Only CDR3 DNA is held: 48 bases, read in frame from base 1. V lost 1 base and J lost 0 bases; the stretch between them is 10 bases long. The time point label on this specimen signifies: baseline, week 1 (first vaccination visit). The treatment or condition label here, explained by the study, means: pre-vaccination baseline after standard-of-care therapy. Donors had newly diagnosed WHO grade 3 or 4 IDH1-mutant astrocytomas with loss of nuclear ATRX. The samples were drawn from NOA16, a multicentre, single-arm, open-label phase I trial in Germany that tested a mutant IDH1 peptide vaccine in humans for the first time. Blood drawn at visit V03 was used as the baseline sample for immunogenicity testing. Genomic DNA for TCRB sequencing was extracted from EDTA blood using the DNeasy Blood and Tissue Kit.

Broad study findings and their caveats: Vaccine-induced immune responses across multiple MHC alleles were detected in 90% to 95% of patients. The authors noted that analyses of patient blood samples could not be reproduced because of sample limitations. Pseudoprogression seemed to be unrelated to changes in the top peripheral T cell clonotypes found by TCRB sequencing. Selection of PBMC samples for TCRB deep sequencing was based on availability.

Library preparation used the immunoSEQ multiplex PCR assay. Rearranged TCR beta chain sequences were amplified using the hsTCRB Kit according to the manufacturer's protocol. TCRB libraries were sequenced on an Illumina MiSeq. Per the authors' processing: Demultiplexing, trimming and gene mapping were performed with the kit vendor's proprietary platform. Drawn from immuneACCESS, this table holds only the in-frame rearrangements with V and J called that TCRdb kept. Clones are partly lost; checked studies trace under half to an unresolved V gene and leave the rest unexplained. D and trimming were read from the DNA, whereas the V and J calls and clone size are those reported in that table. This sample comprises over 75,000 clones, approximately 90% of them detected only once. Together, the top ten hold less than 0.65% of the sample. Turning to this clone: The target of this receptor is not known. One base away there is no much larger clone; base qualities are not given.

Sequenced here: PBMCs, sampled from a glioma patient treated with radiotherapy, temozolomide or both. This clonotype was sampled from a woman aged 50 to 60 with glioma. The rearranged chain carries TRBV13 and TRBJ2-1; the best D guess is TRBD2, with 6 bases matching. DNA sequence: TGTGCCAGCAGCTTAGTATCTAGCGCCTCCTACAATGAGCAGTTCTTC. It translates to CASSLVSSASYNEQFF.